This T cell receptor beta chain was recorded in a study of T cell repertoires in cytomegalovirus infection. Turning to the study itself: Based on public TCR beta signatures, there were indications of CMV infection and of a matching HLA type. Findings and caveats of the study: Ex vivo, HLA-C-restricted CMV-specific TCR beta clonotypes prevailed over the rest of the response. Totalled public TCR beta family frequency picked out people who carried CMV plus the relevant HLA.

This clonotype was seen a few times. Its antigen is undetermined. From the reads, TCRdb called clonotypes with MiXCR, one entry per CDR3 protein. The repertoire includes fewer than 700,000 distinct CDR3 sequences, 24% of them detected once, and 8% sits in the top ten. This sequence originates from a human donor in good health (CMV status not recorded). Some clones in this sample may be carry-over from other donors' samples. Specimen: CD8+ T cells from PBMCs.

CDR3 sequence reads: CASRARFPNQPQHF. The CDR3 DNA sequence: TGTGCCAGCAGGGCCAGGTTTCCCAATCAGCCCCAGCATTTT. V and J are TRBV28 and TRBJ1-5; no clear D. In germline, CDR1 is MDHEN, CDR2 SYDVKM. This CDR3 region has 14 residues. V was trimmed by 6 bases and J by 3 bases, leaving 12 bases between them.